What follows describes a single TCR beta chain. Which antigen it targets is not known. No much larger clone is present one base from it, and per-base qualities are unavailable. Every donor in the study was a healthy Caucasian. Three pairs of female monozygotic twins, all aged roughly 18 to 29 years, were included in the twin cohort. The RNA used for TCR libraries was isolated from peripheral blood mononuclear cells. V loses 3 bases, J loses 5 bases, and the germline ends lie 14 bases apart. For CDR1 and CDR2, the germline V gene (reference sequence) lists DFQATT and SNEGSKA. Taken from cysteine to phenylalanine, the CDR3 has 15 residues. Here the CDR3 DNA is all that survives: 45 bases in frame from base 1. The sample comes from a study of identical twins (dated by TCRdb to the mid-2010s). For the study in its entirety: To test whether fetal clonotypes persist, this study deep-sequenced TCR alpha and beta repertoires from monozygotic twins, from unrelated adults of various ages, and from cord blood. To rule out contamination, replicate twin experiments were performed at different times with different library preparation protocols.

Library preparation employed 5' RACE. Sequencing was carried out with an Illumina HiSeq 2000. A universal primer binding site was introduced by template switching, and a unique molecular identifier was present in the final cDNA, enabling accurate counting of TCR cDNA molecules. Specific primers in the conserved constant-segment region were used to synthesize first-strand cDNA for the TCR alpha and beta chains. To control for contamination, every cDNA library carried two barcodes: a SMART-Mk sample barcode plus Illumina barcodes. TruSeq adapter sequences, together with Illumina sample barcodes, were added in two successive PCR steps. Sequencing of the TCR alpha and beta cDNA libraries was done on the Illumina HiSeq platform using custom primers. The paper's processing steps were these. Unique molecular identifiers were extracted from raw reads with MiGEC, and CDR3 positions were determined with MiXCR. For each individual, recombination models were inferred using an EM algorithm with the repgenHMM and IGoR tools. Shared clonotype analysis was performed with the tcR package in R, normalizing sharing by the product of cloneset sizes. Out-of-frame nonproductive sequences were analyzed to study raw recombination free of thymic and clonal selection effects. The raw public reads went through TCRdb reprocessing: fastp at Q25, MiXCR clone calling, in-frame beta chains kept. When rows share a CDR3 protein, they turn into one entry using the most common DNA and genes. The V and J calls here are based on TCRdb, not the publication. For this sample the table gives about 890,000 distinct CDR3 sequences, of which about 12% were detected only once. About 1.6% of the sample is in the top ten clones.

Overall study outcomes, separate from this receptor: In monozygotic twins, out-of-frame TCR alpha sharing was systematically underestimated by recombination models, although the models agreed with sharing between unrelated individuals. Invariant T cells such as MAIT and iNKT could partly confound zero-insertion analyses, though diverse VJ usage argued against this for most clonotypes. Abundant cord blood beta clonotypes had fewer insertions, young adult naive repertoires showed a similar but weaker trend, and memory repertoires showed no such trend. Out-of-frame TCR alpha sequences shared between twins showed an excess of low generation-probability sequences compared with coincidental sharing between unrelated individuals. Because the same donors could not be followed over many years, the conclusions relied on cross-sectional statistical analysis. The excess sharing between twins in beta out-of-frame sequences was weaker because fewer shared sequences reduced the signal-to-noise ratio.

This same sample was also part of a study on yellow fever vaccine responses in identical twins. As that second paper reports: The T cell response to vaccination in identical twins was reported by the authors to appear partly convergent and partly personalized. Focusing on identical twins, the study followed the T cell clones that responded to the vaccine, and did so with precision.

The source material was PBMCs. The source is a woman between 18 and 29 years old in good health. The chain uses TRBV20-1 and TRBJ1-6; the D gene assignment is ambiguous. The CDR3 protein is CSASPGERHNSPLHF. The nucleotide sequence reads as follows: TGCAGTGCTAGTCCCGGGGAGCGCCATAATTCACCCCTCCACTTT.